This TCR beta chain was recovered during a study of CD4+ T cells in melanoma. Germline loops: CDR1 SGHTA, CDR2 FQGNSA. The CDR3 has 15 amino acids. V trimming: 1 base; J trimming: 4 bases; junction bases outside the gene matches: 4. Sequencing was performed with immunoSEQ multiplex PCR; in TCRdb, only in-frame clones are kept and a portion is missing. In the table there are roughly 120,000 clones, roughly 90% of which are singletons. Sequencing used peripheral blood. The chain combines TRBV7-2 with TRBJ2-7; 10 bases align to TRBD1. This TCR was sampled from a human donor with melanoma. CDR3 bases: TGTGCCAGCAGCTTAGAGGGGACAGGGGCTTACGAGCAGTACTTC. Protein sequence: CASSLEGTGAYEQYF. The full variable domain, in which reference TRBV7-2 and TRBJ2-7 provide the parts outside the CDR3, is GAGVSQSPSNKVTEKGKDVELRCDPISGHTALYWYRQSLGQGLEFLIYFQGNSAPDKSGLPSDRFSAERTGGSVSTLTIQRTQQEDSAVYLCASSLEGTGAYEQYFGPGTRLTVT.